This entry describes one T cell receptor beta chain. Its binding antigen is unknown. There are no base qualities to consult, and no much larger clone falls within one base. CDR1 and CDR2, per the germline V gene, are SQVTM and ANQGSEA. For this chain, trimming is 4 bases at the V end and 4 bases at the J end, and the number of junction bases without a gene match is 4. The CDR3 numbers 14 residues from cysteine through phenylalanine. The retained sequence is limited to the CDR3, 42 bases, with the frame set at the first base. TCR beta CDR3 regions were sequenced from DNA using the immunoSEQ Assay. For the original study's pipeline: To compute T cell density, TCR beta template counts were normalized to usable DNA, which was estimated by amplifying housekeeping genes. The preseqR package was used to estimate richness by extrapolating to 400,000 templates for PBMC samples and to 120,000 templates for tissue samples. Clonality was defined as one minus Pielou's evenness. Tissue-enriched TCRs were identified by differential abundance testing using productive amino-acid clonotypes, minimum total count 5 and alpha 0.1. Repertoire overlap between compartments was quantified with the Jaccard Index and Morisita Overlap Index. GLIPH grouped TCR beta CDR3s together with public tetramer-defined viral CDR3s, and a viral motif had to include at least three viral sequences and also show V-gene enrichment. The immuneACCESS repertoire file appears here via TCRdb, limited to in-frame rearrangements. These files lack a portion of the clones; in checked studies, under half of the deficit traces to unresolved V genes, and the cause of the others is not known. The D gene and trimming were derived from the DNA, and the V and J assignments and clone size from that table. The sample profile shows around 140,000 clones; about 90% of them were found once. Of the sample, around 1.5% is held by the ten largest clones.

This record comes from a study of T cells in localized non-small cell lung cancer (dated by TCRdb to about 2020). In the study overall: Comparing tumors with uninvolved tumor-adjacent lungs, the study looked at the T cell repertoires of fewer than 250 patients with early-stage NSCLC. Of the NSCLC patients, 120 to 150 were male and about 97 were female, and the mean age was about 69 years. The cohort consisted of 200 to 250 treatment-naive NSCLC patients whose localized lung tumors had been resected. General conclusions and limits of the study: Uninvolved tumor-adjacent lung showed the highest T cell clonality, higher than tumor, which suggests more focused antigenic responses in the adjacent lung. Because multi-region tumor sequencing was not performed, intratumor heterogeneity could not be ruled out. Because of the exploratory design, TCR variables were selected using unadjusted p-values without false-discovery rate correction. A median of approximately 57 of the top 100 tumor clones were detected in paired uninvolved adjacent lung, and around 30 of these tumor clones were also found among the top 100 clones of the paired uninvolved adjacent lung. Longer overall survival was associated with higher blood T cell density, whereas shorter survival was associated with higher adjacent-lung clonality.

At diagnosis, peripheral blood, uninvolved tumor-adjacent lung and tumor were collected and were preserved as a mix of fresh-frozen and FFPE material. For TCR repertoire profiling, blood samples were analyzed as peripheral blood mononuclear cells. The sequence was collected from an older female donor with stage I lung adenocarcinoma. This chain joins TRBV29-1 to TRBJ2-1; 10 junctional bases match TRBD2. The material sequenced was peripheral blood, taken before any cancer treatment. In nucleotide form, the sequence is TGCAGCGTTGCCCCTAGCGGGAGTTACAATGAGCAGTTCTTC. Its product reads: CSVAPSGSYNEQFF.